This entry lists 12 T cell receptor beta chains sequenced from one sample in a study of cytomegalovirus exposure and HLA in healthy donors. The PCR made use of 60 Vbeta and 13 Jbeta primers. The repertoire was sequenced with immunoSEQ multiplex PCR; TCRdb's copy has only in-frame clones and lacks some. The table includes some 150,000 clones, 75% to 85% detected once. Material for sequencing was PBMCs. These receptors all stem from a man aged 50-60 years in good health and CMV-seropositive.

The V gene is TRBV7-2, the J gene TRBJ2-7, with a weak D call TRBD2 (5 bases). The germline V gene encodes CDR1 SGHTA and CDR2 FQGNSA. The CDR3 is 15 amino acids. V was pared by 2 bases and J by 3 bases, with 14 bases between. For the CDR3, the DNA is TGTGCCAGCAGCTTACGCGAGGGTTTATACTACGAGCAGTACTTC. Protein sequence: CASSLREGLYYEQYF.

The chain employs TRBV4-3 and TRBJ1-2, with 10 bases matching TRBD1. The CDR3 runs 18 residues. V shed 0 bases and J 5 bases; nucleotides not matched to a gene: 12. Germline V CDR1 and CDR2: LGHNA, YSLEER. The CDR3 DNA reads TGCGCCAGCAGCCAAGAGTTATTATCGACAGGGGGCATTTATGGCTACACCTTC. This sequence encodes CASSQELLSTGGIYGYTF.

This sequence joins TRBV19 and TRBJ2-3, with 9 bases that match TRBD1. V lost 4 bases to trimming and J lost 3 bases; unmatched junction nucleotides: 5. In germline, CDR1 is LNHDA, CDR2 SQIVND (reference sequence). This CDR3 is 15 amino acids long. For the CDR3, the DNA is TGTGCCAGTAGTACCGGGACAGGGAAAACAGATACGCAGTATTTT. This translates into CASSTGTGKTDTQYF.

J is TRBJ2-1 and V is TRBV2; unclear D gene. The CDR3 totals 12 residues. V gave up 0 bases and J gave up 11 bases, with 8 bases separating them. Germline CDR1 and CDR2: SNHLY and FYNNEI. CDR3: CASSEARLKQFF. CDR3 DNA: TGTGCCAGCAGTGAAGCGAGACTGAAGCAGTTCTTC. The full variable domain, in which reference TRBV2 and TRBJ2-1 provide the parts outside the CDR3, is EPEVTQTPSHQVTQMGQEVILRCVPISNHLYFYWYRQILGQKVEFLVSFYNNEISEKSEIFDDQFSVERPDGSNFTLKIRSTKLEDSAMYFCASSEARLKQFFGPGTRLTVL.

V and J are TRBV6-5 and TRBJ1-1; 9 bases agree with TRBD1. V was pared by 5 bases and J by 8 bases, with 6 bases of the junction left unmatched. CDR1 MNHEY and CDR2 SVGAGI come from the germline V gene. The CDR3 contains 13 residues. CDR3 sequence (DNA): TGTGCCAGCAGTAGAGACAGGGGGTGGGAAGCTTTCTTT. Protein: CASSRDRGWEAFF.

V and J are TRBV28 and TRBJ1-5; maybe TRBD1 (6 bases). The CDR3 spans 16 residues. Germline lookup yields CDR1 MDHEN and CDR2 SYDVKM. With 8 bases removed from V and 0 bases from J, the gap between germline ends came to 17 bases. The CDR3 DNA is TGTGCCAGCCACTCAGGGGTCCTTTATAGCAATCAGCCCCAGCATTTT. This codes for CASHSGVLYSNQPQHF.

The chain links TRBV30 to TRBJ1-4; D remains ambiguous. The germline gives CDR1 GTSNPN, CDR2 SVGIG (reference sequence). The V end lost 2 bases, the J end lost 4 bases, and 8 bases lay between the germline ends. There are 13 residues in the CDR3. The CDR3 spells CAWSLGDNEKLFF. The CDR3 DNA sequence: TGTGCCTGGAGTTTGGGCGATAATGAAAAACTGTTTTTT.

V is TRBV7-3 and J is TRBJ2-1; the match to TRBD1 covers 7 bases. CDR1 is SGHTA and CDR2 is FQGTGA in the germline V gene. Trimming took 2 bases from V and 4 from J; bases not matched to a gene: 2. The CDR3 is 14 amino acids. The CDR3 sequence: CASSLRGQYNEQFF. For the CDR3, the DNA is TGTGCCAGCAGCTTACGGGGACAGTACAATGAGCAGTTCTTC. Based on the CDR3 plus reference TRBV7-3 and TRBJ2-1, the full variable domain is GAGVSQTPSNKVTEKGKYVELRCDPISGHTALYWYRQSLGQGPEFLIYFQGTGAADDSGLPNDRFFAVRPEGSVSTLKIQRTERGDSAVYLCASSLRGQYNEQFFGPGTRLTVL.

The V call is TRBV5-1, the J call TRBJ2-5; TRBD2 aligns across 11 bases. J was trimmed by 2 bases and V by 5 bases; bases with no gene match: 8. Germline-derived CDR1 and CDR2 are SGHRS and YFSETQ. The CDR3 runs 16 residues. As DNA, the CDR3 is TGCGCCAGCAGTCTGTTGACTAGCGGGGAACAAGAGACCCAGTACTTC. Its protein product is CASSLLTSGEQETQYF.

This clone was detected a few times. This CDR3 is CASSLDSSSYNEQFF. The CDR3, as DNA: TGCGCCAGCAGCTTGGACAGTAGCTCCTACAATGAGCAGTTCTTC. The J gene is TRBJ2-1, the V gene TRBV5-1, with D unclear. In germline, CDR1 is SGHRS, CDR2 YFSETQ. The CDR3 spans 15 residues. The V end was cut by 0 bases, the J end by 0 bases, with 7 bases between.

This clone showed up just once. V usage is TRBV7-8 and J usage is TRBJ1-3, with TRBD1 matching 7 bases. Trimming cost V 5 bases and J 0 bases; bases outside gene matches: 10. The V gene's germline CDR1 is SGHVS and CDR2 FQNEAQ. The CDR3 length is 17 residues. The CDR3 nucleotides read TGTGCCAGCAGCGAGACAGGGACCACCGCCTCTGGAAACACCATATATTTT. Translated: CASSETGTTASGNTIYF.

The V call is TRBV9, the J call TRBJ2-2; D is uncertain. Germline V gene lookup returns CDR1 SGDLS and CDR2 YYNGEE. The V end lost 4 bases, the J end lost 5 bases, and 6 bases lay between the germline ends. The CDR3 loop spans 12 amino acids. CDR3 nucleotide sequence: TGTGCCAGCAGCCCCAGTACCGGGGAGCTGTTTTTT. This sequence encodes CASSPSTGELFF.